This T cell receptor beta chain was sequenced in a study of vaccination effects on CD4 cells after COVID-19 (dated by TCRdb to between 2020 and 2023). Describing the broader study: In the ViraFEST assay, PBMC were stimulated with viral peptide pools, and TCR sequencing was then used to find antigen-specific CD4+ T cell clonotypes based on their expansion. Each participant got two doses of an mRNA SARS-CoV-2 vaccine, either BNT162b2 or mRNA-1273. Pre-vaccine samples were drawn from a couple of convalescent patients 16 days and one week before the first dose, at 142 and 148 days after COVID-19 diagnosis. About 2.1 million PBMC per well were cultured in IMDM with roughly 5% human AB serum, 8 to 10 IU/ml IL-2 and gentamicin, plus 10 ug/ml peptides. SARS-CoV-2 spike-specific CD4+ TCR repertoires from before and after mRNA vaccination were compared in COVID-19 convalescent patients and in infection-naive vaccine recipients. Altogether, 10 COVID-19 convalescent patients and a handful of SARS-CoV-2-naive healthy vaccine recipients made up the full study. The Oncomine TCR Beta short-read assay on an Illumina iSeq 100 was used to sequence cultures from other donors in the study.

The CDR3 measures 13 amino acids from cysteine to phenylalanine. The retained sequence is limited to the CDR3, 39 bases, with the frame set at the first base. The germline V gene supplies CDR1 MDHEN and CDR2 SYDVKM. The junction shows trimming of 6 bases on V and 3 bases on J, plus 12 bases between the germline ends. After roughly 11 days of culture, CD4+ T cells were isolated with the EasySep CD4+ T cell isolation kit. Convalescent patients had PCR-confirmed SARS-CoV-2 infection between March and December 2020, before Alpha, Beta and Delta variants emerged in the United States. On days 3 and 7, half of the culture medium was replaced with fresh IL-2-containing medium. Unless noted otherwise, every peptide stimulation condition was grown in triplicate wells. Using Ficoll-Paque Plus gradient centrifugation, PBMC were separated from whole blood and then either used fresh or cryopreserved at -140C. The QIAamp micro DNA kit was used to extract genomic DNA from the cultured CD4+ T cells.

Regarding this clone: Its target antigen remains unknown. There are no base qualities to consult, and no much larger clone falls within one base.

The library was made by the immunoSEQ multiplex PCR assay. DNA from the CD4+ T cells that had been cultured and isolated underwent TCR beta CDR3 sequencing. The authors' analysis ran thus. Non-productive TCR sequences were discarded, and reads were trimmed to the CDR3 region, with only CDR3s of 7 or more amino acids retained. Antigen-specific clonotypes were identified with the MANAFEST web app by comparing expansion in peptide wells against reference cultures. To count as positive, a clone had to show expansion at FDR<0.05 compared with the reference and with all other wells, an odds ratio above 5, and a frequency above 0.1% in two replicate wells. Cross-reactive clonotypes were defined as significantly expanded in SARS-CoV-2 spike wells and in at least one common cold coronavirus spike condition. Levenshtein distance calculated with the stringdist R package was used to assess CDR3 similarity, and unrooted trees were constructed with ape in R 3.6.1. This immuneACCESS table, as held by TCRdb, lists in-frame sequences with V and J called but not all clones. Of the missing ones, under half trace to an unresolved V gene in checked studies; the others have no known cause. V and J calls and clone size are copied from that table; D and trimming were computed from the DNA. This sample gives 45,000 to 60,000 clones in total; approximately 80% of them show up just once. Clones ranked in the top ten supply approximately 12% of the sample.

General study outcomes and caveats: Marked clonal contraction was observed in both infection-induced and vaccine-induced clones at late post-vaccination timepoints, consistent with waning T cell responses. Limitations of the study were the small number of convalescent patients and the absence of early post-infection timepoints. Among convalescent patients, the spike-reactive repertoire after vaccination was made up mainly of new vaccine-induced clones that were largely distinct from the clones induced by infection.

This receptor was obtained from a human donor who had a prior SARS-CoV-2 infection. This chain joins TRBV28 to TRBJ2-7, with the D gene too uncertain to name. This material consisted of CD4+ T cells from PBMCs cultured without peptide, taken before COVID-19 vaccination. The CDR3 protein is CASRTRYLYEQYF. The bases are TGTGCCAGCAGAACCCGATACCTCTACGAGCAGTACTTC.